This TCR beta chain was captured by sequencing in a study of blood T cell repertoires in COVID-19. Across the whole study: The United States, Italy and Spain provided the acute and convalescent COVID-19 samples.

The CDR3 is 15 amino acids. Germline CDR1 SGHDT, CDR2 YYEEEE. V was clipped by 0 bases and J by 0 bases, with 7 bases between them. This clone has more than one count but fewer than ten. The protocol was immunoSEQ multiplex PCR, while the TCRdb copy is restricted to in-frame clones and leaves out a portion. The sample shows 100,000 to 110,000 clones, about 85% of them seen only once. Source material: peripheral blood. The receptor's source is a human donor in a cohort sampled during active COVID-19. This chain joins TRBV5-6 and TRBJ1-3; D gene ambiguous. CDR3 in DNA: TGTGCCAGCAGCTTGGTCACTAGCTCTGGAAACACCATATATTTT. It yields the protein CASSLVTSSGNTIYF.